A selection of T cell receptor beta chains follows, all from one sample in a study of blood T cells in healthy people across ages. Using its own MiXCR run on the 5' RACE reads, TCRdb lists one record per CDR3 protein. The table includes around 780,000 distinct CDR3 sequences, roughly 56% detected once. Sequencing was carried out using blood. The source of these receptors is a middle-aged man in good health. Each CDR3 is given with its conserved first and last residue. The order of the fields is CDR3 DNA, CDR3 protein, clone size, D gene, V gene, J gene. D genes are given only for firm matches. Size is stated for part of the rows, as once, few or many counts, or as a class when the clone is expanded.

CDR3 DNA: TGTGCCAGCAGTTCTTGGGGGGGAGTCTACGAGCAGTACTTC
CDR3 protein: CASSSWGGVYEQYF
clone size: few
D gene: TRBD2
V gene: TRBV11-2
J gene: TRBJ2-7

CDR3 DNA: TGCGCCAGCAGCTTGGTAGCGGGAGCGAACAATGAGCAGTACTTC
CDR3 protein: CASSLVAGANNEQYF
clone size: once
D gene: TRBD2
V gene: TRBV5-1
J gene: TRBJ2-5

CDR3 DNA: TGTGCCAGCAGCCAAGATCTTGGGGGCCGGGGCAATGAGCAGTTCTTC
CDR3 protein: CASSQDLGGRGNEQFF
clone size: .
D gene: .
V gene: TRBV3-1
J gene: TRBJ2-1

CDR3 DNA: TGTGCCAGCAGCTTAGCCCAGACTCAAGAGACCCAGTACTTC
CDR3 protein: CASSLAQTQETQYF
clone size: .
D gene: .
V gene: TRBV11-2
J gene: TRBJ2-5

CDR3 DNA: TGTGCCAGCAGCCAAGTGGGACAGGGGGCACATACGCAGTATTTT
CDR3 protein: CASSQVGQGAHTQYF
clone size: once
D gene: TRBD1
V gene: TRBV3-1
J gene: TRBJ2-3

CDR3 DNA: TGTGCCAGCAGTACAAACAGGGGAGACGGCTACACCTTC
CDR3 protein: CASSTNRGDGYTF
clone size: .
D gene: TRBD1
V gene: TRBV6-5
J gene: TRBJ1-2

CDR3 DNA: TGTGCCGGGACAGGGAAAGTTTATGGCTACACCTTC
CDR3 protein: CAGTGKVYGYTF
clone size: .
D gene: TRBD1
V gene: TRBV6-1
J gene: TRBJ1-2

CDR3 DNA: TGTGCCAGCAGTTCCAGTTGGACCCAGTACTTC
CDR3 protein: CASSSSWTQYF
clone size: .
D gene: .
V gene: TRBV6-2/TRBV6-3
J gene: TRBJ2-5

CDR3 DNA: TGTGCCAGCTCACCTAGCGGGAGCGGGGGCAATGGGCAGTTCTTC
CDR3 protein: CASSPSGSGGNGQFF
clone size: .
D gene: TRBD2
V gene: TRBV18
J gene: TRBJ2-1

CDR3 DNA: TGCGCCAACGGAGCCCCCCTTAATGAAAAACTGTTTTTT
CDR3 protein: CANGAPLNEKLFF
clone size: few
D gene: .
V gene: TRBV5-1
J gene: TRBJ1-4

CDR3 DNA: TGTGCCAGCAGCGTAGAAGGACAGGGCGGGTTTGGTGCGCAGTATTTT
CDR3 protein: CASSVEGQGGFGAQYF
clone size: once
D gene: TRBD1
V gene: TRBV9
J gene: TRBJ2-3

CDR3 DNA: TGTGCCAGCAGCTTAGTTCTCCCCGGGCGCGGGAGAAGTGGGCATGAGCAGTACTTC
CDR3 protein: CASSLVLPGRGRSGHEQYF
clone size: .
D gene: TRBD2
V gene: TRBV7-2
J gene: TRBJ2-5

CDR3 DNA: TGTGCCAGCTCACCCTGGGGGGGAACCTCTGAAGCTTTCTTT
CDR3 protein: CASSPWGGTSEAFF
clone size: .
D gene: .
V gene: TRBV18
J gene: TRBJ1-1

CDR3 DNA: TGTGCCAGCAGCCAAGATCCGGCACTGGACTACGAGCAGTACTTC
CDR3 protein: CASSQDPALDYEQYF
clone size: .
D gene: .
V gene: TRBV14
J gene: TRBJ2-7

CDR3 DNA: TGTGCCACCTCATTAGCGGGAGGGGAGGAGACCCAGTACTTC
CDR3 protein: CATSLAGGEETQYF
clone size: .
D gene: TRBD2
V gene: TRBV10-3
J gene: TRBJ2-5

CDR3 DNA: TGTGCCGGCAGCCGCGACAGGGAAATCTACAATGAGCAGTTCTTC
CDR3 protein: CAGSRDREIYNEQFF
clone size: .
D gene: TRBD1
V gene: TRBV12-3/TRBV12-4
J gene: TRBJ2-1

CDR3 DNA: TGCGCCAGCAGCCAGCCTGACAGGGAAGGTCGCGAGCAGTTCTTC
CDR3 protein: CASSQPDREGREQFF
clone size: .
D gene: TRBD1
V gene: TRBV4-1
J gene: TRBJ2-1

CDR3 DNA: TGTGCCAGCAGTTACGTTGCTGGAAGAGCTGGGGATGAGCAGTTCTTC
CDR3 protein: CASSYVAGRAGDEQFF
clone size: once
D gene: .
V gene: TRBV12-3/TRBV12-4
J gene: TRBJ2-1

CDR3 DNA: TGTGCCAGCAGCGGAGTAGGAAAGGGAGGAGTGGACAGAAGCACAGATACGCAGTATTTT
CDR3 protein: CASSGVGKGGVDRSTDTQYF
clone size: .
D gene: .
V gene: TRBV9
J gene: TRBJ2-3

CDR3 DNA: TGCAGCGTTGACTCAGATAGCTCCTACGAGCAGTACTTC
CDR3 protein: CSVDSDSSYEQYF
clone size: .
D gene: .
V gene: TRBV29-1
J gene: TRBJ2-7

CDR3 DNA: TGTGCCAGCAGCCAAGATATTGGCAGCAACTATGGCTACACCTTC
CDR3 protein: CASSQDIGSNYGYTF
clone size: .
D gene: .
V gene: TRBV3-1
J gene: TRBJ1-2

CDR3 DNA: TGCAGCGTTGAGGCAGGGATAGCCAACGTCCTGACTTTC
CDR3 protein: CSVEAGIANVLTF
clone size: .
D gene: .
V gene: TRBV29-1
J gene: TRBJ2-6

CDR3 DNA: TGCGCCAGCAGTGACAGGTCCATGGGGGATCAAGAGACCCAGTACTTC
CDR3 protein: CASSDRSMGDQETQYF
clone size: .
D gene: .
V gene: TRBV10-2
J gene: TRBJ2-5

CDR3 DNA: TGTGCCAGCAGCCAAGTGGACAGCCCTAACTATGGCTACACCTTC
CDR3 protein: CASSQVDSPNYGYTF
clone size: .
D gene: .
V gene: TRBV4-2
J gene: TRBJ1-2

CDR3 DNA: TGTGCCAGCAGCTTGCCGGGACTAGCGGGAGGTAAATACGAGCAGTACTTC
CDR3 protein: CASSLPGLAGGKYEQYF
clone size: .
D gene: TRBD2
V gene: TRBV5-6
J gene: TRBJ2-7

CDR3 DNA: TGTGCCAGCGCAGGGGTAAAAGCTTTCTTT
CDR3 protein: CASAGVKAFF
clone size: once
D gene: .
V gene: TRBV6-6
J gene: TRBJ1-1

CDR3 DNA: TGTGCCAGCAGCACCGACAGGGGCGAGACCCAGTACTTC
CDR3 protein: CASSTDRGETQYF
clone size: many
D gene: TRBD1
V gene: TRBV12-3/TRBV12-4
J gene: TRBJ2-5

CDR3 DNA: TGTGCCAGCAGCCAGCACAGAGACACTAGCACAGATACGCAGTATTTT
CDR3 protein: CASSQHRDTSTDTQYF
clone size: .
D gene: .
V gene: TRBV9
J gene: TRBJ2-3

CDR3 DNA: TGTGCCAGCACTCCAACTAGCGGGAGAACGGATGAGCAGTTCTTC
CDR3 protein: CASTPTSGRTDEQFF
clone size: many
D gene: TRBD2
V gene: TRBV12-3/TRBV12-4
J gene: TRBJ2-1

CDR3 DNA: TGTGCCAGCAGCTTCGGACAAATGGATACGCAGTATTTT
CDR3 protein: CASSFGQMDTQYF
clone size: .
D gene: .
V gene: TRBV7-9
J gene: TRBJ2-3

CDR3 DNA: TGTGCCAGCAGTTTATCCTTCTGGGCAGATACGCAGTATTTT
CDR3 protein: CASSLSFWADTQYF
clone size: few
D gene: .
V gene: TRBV27
J gene: TRBJ2-3

CDR3 DNA: TGCGCCAGCAGCCAAGATCTCCCGACTAGCGGGATTAAGGATGAGCAGTTCTTC
CDR3 protein: CASSQDLPTSGIKDEQFF
clone size: .
D gene: TRBD2
V gene: TRBV4-3
J gene: TRBJ2-1

CDR3 DNA: TGTGCCAGCAGTTACTCCGTGGCTCGTTCCTACGAGCAGTACTTC
CDR3 protein: CASSYSVARSYEQYF
clone size: .
D gene: .
V gene: TRBV6-5
J gene: TRBJ2-7

CDR3 DNA: TGTGCCAGCAGTTTAGCGACATTACGGGACACTGAAGCTTTCTTT
CDR3 protein: CASSLATLRDTEAFF
clone size: .
D gene: .
V gene: TRBV5-5
J gene: TRBJ1-1

CDR3 DNA: TGCAGCGTTGCAGGGGGCGATCAGCCCCAGCATTTT
CDR3 protein: CSVAGGDQPQHF
clone size: many
D gene: TRBD1
V gene: TRBV29-1
J gene: TRBJ1-5

CDR3 DNA: TGTGCCATCCAGCGCACGGGGGCTGTCTATGAGCAGTACTTC
CDR3 protein: CAIQRTGAVYEQYF
clone size: .
D gene: .
V gene: TRBV10-3
J gene: TRBJ2-7

CDR3 DNA: TGCAGCGTTGTTTTACCGGGTGTGGGTGAGCAGTTCTTC
CDR3 protein: CSVVLPGVGEQFF
clone size: many
D gene: .
V gene: TRBV29-1
J gene: TRBJ2-1

CDR3 DNA: TGTGCCAGCAGCTCTCAAATGAACACTGAAGCTTTCTTT
CDR3 protein: CASSSQMNTEAFF
clone size: .
D gene: .
V gene: TRBV7-9
J gene: TRBJ1-1

CDR3 DNA: TGTGCCAGCAGCCGGAGTACCTACGAGCAGTACTTC
CDR3 protein: CASSRSTYEQYF
clone size: .
D gene: .
V gene: TRBV11-2
J gene: TRBJ2-7

CDR3 DNA: TGCAGTGCTAGTATGACTAGGGGCACAGATACGCAGTATTTT
CDR3 protein: CSASMTRGTDTQYF
clone size: few
D gene: .
V gene: TRBV20-1
J gene: TRBJ2-3

CDR3 DNA: TGCAGTGCTAGTCCCCTAGCGGGGGGAACCACAGATACGCAGTATTTT
CDR3 protein: CSASPLAGGTTDTQYF
clone size: few
D gene: TRBD2
V gene: TRBV20-1
J gene: TRBJ2-3

CDR3 DNA: TGCGCCAGCAGCTTGTATGGGACTAGCGGATCTACCCCACAGTACTTC
CDR3 protein: CASSLYGTSGSTPQYF
clone size: few
D gene: TRBD2
V gene: TRBV5-1
J gene: TRBJ2-5

CDR3 DNA: TGCAGCGTTGGCCCCTCGGGAACGAACACCGGGGAGCTGTTTTTT
CDR3 protein: CSVGPSGTNTGELFF
clone size: .
D gene: .
V gene: TRBV29-1
J gene: TRBJ2-2

CDR3 DNA: TGTGCCATCAGTGAGTCTTCGGGTGATCAGCCCCAGCATTTT
CDR3 protein: CAISESSGDQPQHF
clone size: few
D gene: .
V gene: TRBV10-3
J gene: TRBJ1-5

CDR3 DNA: TGCAGCGTTGTGGGGATAGCGGGGGGGCAGGGGAGCACAGATACGCAGTATTTT
CDR3 protein: CSVVGIAGGQGSTDTQYF
clone size: .
D gene: TRBD2
V gene: TRBV29-1
J gene: TRBJ2-3

CDR3 DNA: TGTGCCAGTTTCGGCAATGAGCAGTTCTTC
CDR3 protein: CASFGNEQFF
clone size: .
D gene: .
V gene: TRBV2
J gene: TRBJ2-1

CDR3 DNA: TGCAGCGTGACAGGCGATAGTAGCACAGATACGCAGTATTTT
CDR3 protein: CSVTGDSSTDTQYF
clone size: .
D gene: .
V gene: TRBV29-1
J gene: TRBJ2-3

CDR3 DNA: TGCAGCGTTGATGAAATAGCGGGAGTTGGGACAGATACGCAGTATTTT
CDR3 protein: CSVDEIAGVGTDTQYF
clone size: .
D gene: TRBD2
V gene: TRBV29-1
J gene: TRBJ2-3

CDR3 DNA: TGTGCCTGGGAAGACACCGAGGGCTACACCTTC
CDR3 protein: CAWEDTEGYTF
clone size: .
D gene: .
V gene: TRBV30
J gene: TRBJ1-2

CDR3 DNA: TGCAGTGCCCTGGGACAGGAAGAGTACAATGAGCAGTACTTC
CDR3 protein: CSALGQEEYNEQYF
clone size: .
D gene: TRBD1
V gene: TRBV20-1
J gene: TRBJ2-7

CDR3 DNA: TGTGCCACCAGTGGTCTTCACCGGAGAGACACTGAAGCTTTCTTT
CDR3 protein: CATSGLHRRDTEAFF
clone size: once
D gene: .
V gene: TRBV24-1
J gene: TRBJ1-1

CDR3 DNA: TGTGCCAGCAGTACCGCTCTGTTGGGGTCCTACAATGAGCAGTTCTTC
CDR3 protein: CASSTALLGSYNEQFF
clone size: many
D gene: .
V gene: TRBV27
J gene: TRBJ2-1

CDR3 DNA: TGTGCCAGCAGCGTCCGGGACATGAATTATGGCTACACCTTC
CDR3 protein: CASSVRDMNYGYTF
clone size: many
D gene: .
V gene: TRBV28
J gene: TRBJ1-2

CDR3 DNA: TGTGCCAGCAGTTTACCCCCCCGGGACCTCGAGCAGCAAGAGACCCAGTACTTC
CDR3 protein: CASSLPPRDLEQQETQYF
clone size: .
D gene: .
V gene: TRBV28
J gene: TRBJ2-5

CDR3 DNA: TGTGCCAGCAGTGAAAGGGGGTTGAGGGGCACTGAAGCTTTCTTT
CDR3 protein: CASSERGLRGTEAFF
clone size: .
D gene: .
V gene: TRBV2
J gene: TRBJ1-1

CDR3 DNA: TGTGCCAGCAGGGCCCTGGGGAGAAATAGTTTCCCAGTGAACACTGAAGCTTTCTTT
CDR3 protein: CASRALGRNSFPVNTEAFF
clone size: .
D gene: .
V gene: TRBV6-1
J gene: TRBJ1-1

CDR3 DNA: TGCAGTGCTAGGGAGGACATTAACACTGAAGCTTTCTTT
CDR3 protein: CSAREDINTEAFF
clone size: few
D gene: .
V gene: TRBV20-1
J gene: TRBJ1-1